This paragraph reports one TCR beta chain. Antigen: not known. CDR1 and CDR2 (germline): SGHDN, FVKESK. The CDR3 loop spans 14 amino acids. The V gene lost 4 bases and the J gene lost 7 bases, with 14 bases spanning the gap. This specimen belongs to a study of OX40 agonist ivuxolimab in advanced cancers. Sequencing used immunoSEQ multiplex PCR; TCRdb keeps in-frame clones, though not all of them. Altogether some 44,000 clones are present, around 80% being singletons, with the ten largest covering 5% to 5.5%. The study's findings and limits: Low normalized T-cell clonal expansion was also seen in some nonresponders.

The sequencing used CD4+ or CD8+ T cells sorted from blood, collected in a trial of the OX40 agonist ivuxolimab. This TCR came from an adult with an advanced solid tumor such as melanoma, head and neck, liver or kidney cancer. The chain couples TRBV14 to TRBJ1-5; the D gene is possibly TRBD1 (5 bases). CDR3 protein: CASSPGGALQPQHF. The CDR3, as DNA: TGTGCCAGCAGCCCCGGAGGGGCGCTCCAGCCCCAGCATTTT.